The present entry profiles one T cell receptor (beta chain) with its context. With 4 bases removed from V and 6 bases from J, the gap between germline ends came to 13 bases. Germline V gene data show CDR1 as SGHNT and CDR2 as YYREEE (reference sequence). This CDR3 region has 14 residues. In the source study's methods: How many nucleated cells were present was estimated from reference gene primer amplification. The protocol was immunoSEQ multiplex PCR, while the TCRdb copy is restricted to in-frame clones and leaves out a portion. That table is the source of V, J and clone size, and D and trimming were worked out from the DNA. The sample has 140,000 or so clones, approximately 82% seen once; the top ten hold about 9.4%. The data were obtained in a study of blood T cell repertoires in COVID-19. Study overall: Researchers got acute and convalescent COVID-19 samples from the United States, Italy and Spain. T cells, B-cell-depleted T cells, or PBMCs supplied cDNA or gDNA.

The specimen was peripheral blood. The J gene is TRBJ2-2, the V gene TRBV5-4; D call uncertain. This sequence originates from a man aged 55 to 70 with active or convalescent COVID-19. CDR3 bases: TGTGCCAGCAGCCACCTTAAAGCCCCCGGGGAGCTGTTTTTT. Translated: CASSHLKAPGELFF.